This T cell receptor (beta chain) was found in a study of immune heterogeneity within non-small cell lung tumors. Multiplex PCR (32 V and 13 J primers) was used to amplify the TCR beta CDR3. TCRdb itself ran the multiplex PCR reads through MiXCR, one entry per CDR3 protein. The sample consists of around 20,000 distinct CDR3 sequences, less than 35% of them appearing once. Template material comprised bulk tumor genomic DNA at about 610 ng per sample. Multiple biopsies spaced far apart were taken from each primary tumor during surgery. Before undergoing curative surgery, patients had newly diagnosed non-small cell lung cancer that was untreated. The origin of this receptor is a man aged 40-49 years with non-small cell lung cancer. Sequenced material: lung tumor tissue.

CDR3 in amino acids: CASSPLQGVHNEQFF. The DNA for the CDR3 is TGTGCCAGCAGTCCACTACAGGGGGTCCACAATGAGCAGTTCTTC. V gene TRBV28 combines with J gene TRBJ2-1, with TRBD1 identical over 8 bases. The CDR3 sequence is 15 residues long. V lost 5 bases and J lost 5; bases outside the gene matches: 8. CDR1 and CDR2 from the germline V gene are MDHEN and SYDVKM.